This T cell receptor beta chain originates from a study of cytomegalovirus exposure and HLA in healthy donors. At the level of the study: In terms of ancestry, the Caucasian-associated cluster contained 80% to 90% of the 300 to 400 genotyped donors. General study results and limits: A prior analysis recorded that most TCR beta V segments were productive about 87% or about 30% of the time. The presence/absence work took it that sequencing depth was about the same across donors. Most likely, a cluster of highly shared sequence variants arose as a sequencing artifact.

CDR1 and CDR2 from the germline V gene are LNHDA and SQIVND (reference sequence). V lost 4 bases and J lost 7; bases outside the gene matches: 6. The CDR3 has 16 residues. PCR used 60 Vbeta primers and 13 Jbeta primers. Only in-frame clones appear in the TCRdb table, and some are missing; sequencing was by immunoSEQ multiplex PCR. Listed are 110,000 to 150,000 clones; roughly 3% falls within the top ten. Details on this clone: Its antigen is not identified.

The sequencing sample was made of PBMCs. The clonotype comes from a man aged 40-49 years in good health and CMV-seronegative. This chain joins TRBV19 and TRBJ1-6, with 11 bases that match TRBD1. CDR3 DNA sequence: TGTGCCAGTAGTACGATCGGGACAGGGGGGAATTCACCCCTCCACTTT. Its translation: CASSTIGTGGNSPLHF.